These 3 T cell receptor beta chains were sequenced from one sample in a study of neurological immune-mediated disorders. Using its own MiXCR run on the 5' RACE reads, TCRdb lists one record per CDR3 protein. The sample includes roughly 65,000 distinct CDR3 sequences, roughly 4% of them seen just once. The specimen sequenced was PBMCs. All receptors derive from a man in his fifties or sixties with multiple sclerosis.

This clonotype appeared many times. V gene TRBV5-1 combines with J gene TRBJ2-1, with 8 bases fitting TRBD1. The CDR3 contains 15 residues. CDR1 and CDR2 from the germline V gene are SGHRS and YFSETQ. V was clipped by 3 bases and J by 0 bases; unmatched bases: 2. CDR3 amino acids: CASSSTGGSYNEQFF. In DNA form, the CDR3 reads TGCGCCAGCAGCTCCACAGGGGGCTCCTACAATGAGCAGTTCTTC.

Ten or more counts support this clonotype. The chain couples TRBV12-3 or TRBV12-4 to TRBJ2-1; D is undetermined. The CDR3 sequence is 13 residues long. V shed 2 bases and J shed 5 bases, with 7 bases lying between them. In DNA, the CDR3 is TGTGCCAGCAGTTTACTCGGCAACAATGAGCAGTTCTTC. It encodes CASSLLGNNEQFF.

This clonotype was found many times. The chain recombines TRBV20-1 with TRBJ2-1; possibly TRBD2 for D (6 bases). The ends were cut back, 3 bases at V and 8 bases at J, with 17 bases in the middle. The CDR3 covers 14 residues. Per germline, CDR1 DFQATT and CDR2 SNEGSKA (reference sequence). The chain's CDR3 is CSARGGRRGYEQFF. The CDR3 coding sequence is TGCAGTGCTAGGGGGGGACGGAGAGGGTATGAGCAGTTCTTC.